Following are 25 T cell receptor beta chains from one sample sequenced in a study of CD8+CD57+ T cells in acquired aplastic anemia. Researchers used genomic DNA as the template to profile TCR beta VDJ and CDR3. Using its own MiXCR run on the reads, TCRdb lists one record per CDR3 protein. Here the sample spans 150,000 to 200,000 distinct CDR3 sequences, approximately 44% being singletons. Source material: sorted CD4+, CD8+, or CD8+CD57+ T cells (not recorded which) from PBMCs. The source is a human donor in good health.

For this clonotype: A much more abundant neighbour one base away suggests this may be a read error. V gene TRBV14 combines with J gene TRBJ1-2; D gene uncertain. V shed 0 bases and J shed 12 bases, with 11 bases lying between them. Germline lookup yields CDR1 SGHDN and CDR2 FVKESK. CDR3 length: 12 residues. The CDR3 reads CASSQDWGLDTF. The CDR3 nucleotides are TGTGCCAGCAGCCAAGACTGGGGTTTAGACACCTTC.

At least ten counts were recorded for this clonotype. This chain connects TRBV20-1 to TRBJ1-2; a possible D gene is TRBD1 (5 bases). Germline V gives CDR1 DFQATT, CDR2 SNEGSKA (reference sequence). The CDR3 sequence is 12 residues long. V was cut by 7 bases and J by 8 bases, with 17 bases left in between. CDR3 in amino acids: CSVERGVDGYTF. CDR3 sequence (DNA): TGCAGTGTCGAACGGGGGGTGGACGGCTACACCTTC.

Turning to this clonotype: A read error may explain this, as a much larger clone is one base away. The chain carries TRBV7-3 and TRBJ2-2; 9 bases are a match to TRBD2. The CDR3 contains 17 residues. Trimming cost V 2 bases and J 4 bases; bases outside gene matches: 8. Germline V gene sequence: CDR1 SGHTA, CDR2 FQGTGA. The CDR3 protein is CASSLPAGGSGTGELFF. DNA of the CDR3: TGTGCCAGCAGCTTACCAGCGGGAGGTTCGGGCACCGGGGAGCTGTTTTTT.

V and J are TRBV29-1 and TRBJ1-3; 7 bases are a match to TRBD1. The germline gives CDR1 SQVTM, CDR2 ANQGSEA. V trimming: 7 bases; J trimming: 8 bases; junction bases outside the gene matches: 5. The CDR3 sequence is 11 residues long. Written as DNA, the CDR3 is TGCAGCGCGGGACAGCGGGACACCATATATTTT. This translates into CSAGQRDTIYF.

In this sample, this clonotype turned up many times. This rearrangement joins TRBV20-1 to TRBJ1-1, with D possibly being TRBD1 (5 bases). The CDR3 is 13 residues long. Germline V gene lookup returns CDR1 DFQATT and CDR2 SNEGSKA (reference sequence). The CDR3 spells CSTSGPGPTEAFF. CDR3 nucleotides: TGCAGCACATCTGGGCCGGGGCCCACTGAAGCTTTCTTT.

J is TRBJ2-7 and V is TRBV7-2; 7 bases match TRBD2. This CDR3 region has 12 residues. The V gene end was trimmed by 1 base and the J gene end by 7 bases; junction bases not matched to a gene: 1. CDR1 and CDR2 from the germline V gene are SGHTA and FQGNSA. In DNA form, the CDR3 reads TGTGCCAGCAGCTTAGAGGGACTAGAGCAGTACTTC. Translating it yields CASSLEGLEQYF.

The chain joins TRBV6-2 or TRBV6-3 to TRBJ2-3; no firm D call. Germline V gene data show CDR1 as MNHEY and CDR2 as SVGEGT. V was cut by 2 bases and J by 4 bases, with 10 bases left in between. CDR3 length: 14 amino acids. CDR3 loop: CASSYGGVPDTQYF. The CDR3 coding sequence is TGTGCCAGCAGTTACGGTGGGGTCCCAGATACGCAGTATTTT.

The chain combines TRBV3-1 with TRBJ2-7; 8 nucleotides match TRBD2. V trimming: 6 bases; J trimming: 0 bases; junction bases outside the gene matches: 7. The germline CDR1 and CDR2 sequences are LGHDT and YNNKEL (reference sequence). This CDR3 contains 15 residues. CDR3 DNA: TGTGCCAGCAGATCCAGCGGGAGCACCTCCTACGAGCAGTACTTC. It encodes CASRSSGSTSYEQYF.

A word on this clonotype: One junction end disagrees with the germline gene, perhaps due to a read error. The genes are TRBV7-9 and TRBJ2-7; D is unresolved. The germline V gene has CDR1 SEHNR and CDR2 FQNEAQ (reference sequence). The CDR3 totals 13 residues. The CDR3 DNA reads TGCGCCAGCAGCCAAGGCGGTGCCTACGAGCAGTACTTC. Translation: CASSQGGAYEQYF.

This clonotype was seen many times. The rearrangement joins TRBV2 to TRBJ2-7; TRBD1 agrees at 7 bases. Germline CDR1 reads SNHLY; CDR2 reads FYNNEI. V lost 9 bases, J lost 7 bases, and 6 bases stayed unmatched. There are 11 residues in the CDR3. The CDR3 spells CASRQGGEQYF. DNA for the CDR3: TGTGCCAGTAGACAGGGTGGAGAGCAGTACTTC. Variable domain in full (rest from reference TRBV2 and TRBJ2-7): EPEVTQTPSHQVTQMGQEVILRCVPISNHLYFYWYRQILGQKVEFLVSFYNNEISEKSEIFDDQFSVERPDGSNFTLKIRSTKLEDSAMYFCASRQGGEQYFGPGTRLTVT.

The sample holds many counts of this clonotype. The chain has TRBV6-1 and TRBJ2-7, with D possibly TRBD1 on 5 matching bases. V lost 6 bases to trimming and J lost 3 bases, with 15 bases between them. Germline-derived CDR1 and CDR2 are MNHNS and SASEGT. The CDR3 has 14 residues. The CDR3 region has the DNA TGTGCCAGCAGGAATGGACATTTCGACTACGAGCAGTACTTC. This sequence encodes CASRNGHFDYEQYF.

This clonotype was observed many times. The V call is TRBV10-2, the J call TRBJ2-3; 12 bases agree with TRBD2. Trimming removed 5 bases from V and 1 base from J; junction bases left unmatched: 7. The CDR3 totals 17 residues. Germline V gives CDR1 WSHSY, CDR2 SAAADI. This CDR3 is CASSPSSGRAGTDTQYF. The CDR3 region has the DNA TGCGCCAGCAGTCCATCTAGCGGGAGGGCCGGCACAGATACGCAGTATTTT.

This clonotype was counted ten times or more. The rearrangement links TRBV20-1 to TRBJ2-4; D ambiguous. With 1 base removed from V and 8 bases from J, the gap between germline ends came to 18 bases. In germline, CDR1 is DFQATT, CDR2 SNEGSKA (reference sequence). The CDR3 has 15 amino acids. CDR3 in DNA: TGCAGTGCTAGAGTACTCTGGGGAAGTATGGACATTCAGTACTTC. Translation gives CSARVLWGSMDIQYF.

The chain employs TRBV11-1 and TRBJ2-7, with D possibly being TRBD1 (6 bases). CDR1 SGHAT and CDR2 FQDESV come from the germline V gene (reference sequence). This CDR3 comprises 16 residues. V was trimmed by 3 bases and J by 4 bases, leaving 19 bases between them. CDR3 in amino acids: CASSFWDKRPGYEQYF. In DNA form, the CDR3 reads TGTGCCAGCAGCTTTTGGGACAAGAGACCTGGGTACGAGCAGTACTTC.

V is TRBV6-5 and J is TRBJ1-1; the D is unclear. CDR1 and CDR2 (germline): MNHEY, SVGAGI. The CDR3 extends over 15 amino acids. The germline V and J ends were trimmed by 1 base and 5 bases, with 14 bases remaining between them. CDR3 loop: CASSYWAEARTEAFF. The CDR3 DNA is TGTGCCAGCAGTTACTGGGCAGAGGCGAGGACTGAAGCTTTCTTT.

This clonotype occurred many times. This chain uses TRBV20-1 with TRBJ1-6; 8 bases fit TRBD1. The trim removed 6 bases at V and 7 bases at J, leaving 5 bases unmatched. Germline V gene sequence: CDR1 DFQATT, CDR2 SNEGSKA (reference sequence). This CDR3 is built from 13 residues. The CDR3: CSAVTGGNSPLHF. In nucleotides, the CDR3 is TGCAGTGCCGTTACAGGGGGAAATTCACCCCTCCACTTT.

On this clonotype: A read error may account for a junction end that differs from germline. V is TRBV4-2 and J is TRBJ2-1; TRBD1 matches 9 bases. Germline CDR1 and CDR2: LGHNA and YNFKEQ. There are 16 residues in the CDR3. In nucleotides, the CDR3 is TGTGCCAGCAGCCCCCGACAGGGGGGCACCTACAATGAGCGGTTCTTC. Translated, it gives CASSPRQGGTYNERFF.

The chain joins TRBV27 to TRBJ2-7; no definite D call. From germline, CDR1 is MNHEY and CDR2 SMNVEV (reference sequence). V was cut by 1 base and J by 2 bases, with 15 bases left in between. The CDR3 covers 16 residues. CDR3 sequence: CASSLFQVGRPYEQYF. In DNA, the CDR3 is TGTGCCAGCAGTTTATTTCAAGTCGGGCGGCCCTACGAGCAGTACTTC.

V and J are TRBV7-2 and TRBJ2-3, with unresolved D. The CDR3 sequence is 13 residues long. Germline values: CDR1 SGHTA, CDR2 FQGNSA. V was trimmed by 8 bases and J by 1 base, leaving 10 bases between them. The CDR3 nucleotides read TGTGCCAGCGCGGTCGTCGGCACAGATACGCAGTATTTT. Translated: CASAVVGTDTQYF. The full variable domain, with the rest looked up from reference TRBV7-2 and TRBJ2-3, is GAGVSQSPSNKVTEKGKDVELRCDPISGHTALYWYRQSLGQGLEFLIYFQGNSAPDKSGLPSDRFSAERTGGSVSTLTIQRTQQEDSAVYLCASAVVGTDTQYFGPGTRLTVL.

This clonotype appeared a few times. This chain links TRBV28 with TRBJ2-7; D call uncertain. This CDR3 contains 14 residues. V lost 1 base and J 2 bases, leaving 9 bases between the germline ends. CDR1 is MDHEN, CDR2 SYDVKM, per germline. CDR3 nucleotide sequence: TGTGCCAGCAGTTTATACACCGCCACCTACGAGCAGTACTTC. Translating it yields CASSLYTATYEQYF.

In this sample, this clonotype turned up many times. The V gene is TRBV15, the J gene TRBJ1-4; D is unclear. Between the trimmed V and J ends, which lost 4 bases and 8 bases, there was a span of 11 bases. In germline, CDR1 is LNHNV, CDR2 YYDKDF (reference sequence). CDR3 length: 13 residues. The CDR3 nucleotides read TGTGCCACCAGCATCCAGGTGGAAGAAAAACTGTTTTTT. It specifies CATSIQVEEKLFF.

The genes are TRBV19 and TRBJ1-2, with D unresolved. V lost 1 base, J lost 4 bases, and 10 bases lay in between. Per germline, CDR1 LNHDA and CDR2 SQIVND (reference sequence). The CDR3 is 14 residues long. CDR3 sequence (DNA): TGTGCCAGTAGTATAGTTGCCTGGGGCTATGGCTACACCTTC. Protein: CASSIVAWGYGYTF.

About this clonotype itself: The germline gene is not matched at one end of the junction; a read error may be the cause. The V call is TRBV10-3, the J call TRBJ2-2; tentative D call: TRBD1 (6 bases). Germline-derived CDR1 and CDR2 are ENHRY and SYGVKD. CDR3 length equals 15 residues. The CDR3 is CAISGRTADTGELLF. CDR3 nucleotides: TGTGCCATCAGTGGCAGGACAGCAGACACCGGGGAGCTGTTGTTT.

Concerning this clonotype: It may be a read error: a sequence one base away is much more abundant. The CDR3 end shows no conserved phenylalanine or tryptophan, and so a read error is likely. V and J are TRBV6-1 and TRBJ2-7; perhaps TRBD1 as D (7 bases). Looked up from germline, CDR1 is MNHNS and CDR2 is SASEGT. The CDR3 loop spans 15 amino acids. Trimming cost V 4 bases and J 4 bases, with 17 bases left between them. The DNA for the CDR3 is TGTGCCAGCAGTGTTAGACAGGGCGGGATTTACGAGCAGTACCTC. This codes for CASSVRQGGIYEQYL.

This clonotype has at least ten counts. The chain employs TRBV5-1 and TRBJ1-6, with 9 bases aligning to TRBD1. Germline V lookup: CDR1 SGHRS, CDR2 YFSETQ. V lost 4 bases and J lost 7; bases outside the gene matches: 9. The CDR3 length is 16 residues. CDR3 residues: CASSAVDRGRNSPLHF. Here the CDR3 DNA reads TGCGCCAGCAGCGCCGTAGACAGGGGGAGGAATTCACCCCTCCACTTT.